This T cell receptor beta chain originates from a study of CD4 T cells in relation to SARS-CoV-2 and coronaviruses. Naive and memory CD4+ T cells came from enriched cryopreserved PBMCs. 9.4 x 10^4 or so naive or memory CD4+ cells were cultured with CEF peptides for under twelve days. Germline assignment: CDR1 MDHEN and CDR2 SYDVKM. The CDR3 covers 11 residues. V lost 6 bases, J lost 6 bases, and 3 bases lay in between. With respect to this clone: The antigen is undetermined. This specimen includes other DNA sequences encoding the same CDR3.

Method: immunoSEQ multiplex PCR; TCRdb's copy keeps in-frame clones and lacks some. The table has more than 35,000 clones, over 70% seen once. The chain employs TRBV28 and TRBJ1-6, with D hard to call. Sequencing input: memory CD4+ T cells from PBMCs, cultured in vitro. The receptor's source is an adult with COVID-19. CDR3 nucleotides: TGTGCCAGCAGCCTTAATTCACCCCTCCACTTT. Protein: CASSLNSPLHF.